This T cell receptor beta chain is from a study of T cells in pancreatic ductal adenocarcinoma. Notes on the study in general: Tumor-versus-blood clonality comparisons may be biased toward lower tumor diversity. Unique clonotypes were 7 to 9-fold more numerous in blood than in tumor. Tumor and blood clonality did not differ significantly, about 0.112 versus 0.072.

The selected patients with pancreatic ductal adenocarcinoma had surgery but no neoadjuvant therapy. Using immunoSEQ multiplex PCR, the repertoire was profiled, and TCRdb retains in-frame clones only, with some absent. The top ten hold around 3.2% of the sample, which has over 90,000 clones, roughly 95% seen once. On this clone itself: Its specificity is unknown.

The specimen was PBMCs. The clonotype was recovered from a human donor with pancreatic ductal adenocarcinoma.

As DNA, the CDR3 is TGTGCCAGCAGTTACTCGGGGGGAAGGGGCTACGAGCAGTACTTC. Protein: CASSYSGGRGYEQYF. J is TRBJ2-7 and V is TRBV6-5, with TRBD2 as a possible D gene (6 bases). V was shortened by 0 bases and J by 3 bases, with 12 bases between the two germline ends. There are 15 residues in the CDR3. Germline CDR1 and CDR2: MNHEY and SVGAGI.